This TCR beta chain was profiled in a study of CD8+ T cells in alopecia areata. Turning to the study itself: Treatment comprised oral tofacitinib, 5 to 10 mg twice daily, in treated patients.

The CDR3 totals 15 residues. Germline values: CDR1 SNHLY, CDR2 FYNNEI. With 5 bases clipped from V and 4 bases from J, the junction kept 7 bases outside the gene matches. Investigators isolated RNA and reverse transcribed it into cDNA to act as the sequencing template. Sequenced by immunoSEQ multiplex PCR; TCRdb stores in-frame clones only, minus some. The repertoire holds some 220,000 clones, approximately 57% seen once, with roughly 1.6% in the top ten. Documented treatment: oral pan-JAK inhibitor, 5-10 mg twice daily. Researchers took lesional scalp punch biopsies and peripheral blood from people who were alopecia areata patients. Both CD4+ and CD8+ T cells were separated by sorting PBMCs.

The sequence was collected from a human donor with alopecia areata. This specimen consisted of CD4+ T cells sorted from blood, obtained at week 4, from a patient treated with tofacitinib. This chain uses TRBV2 with TRBJ2-2; TRBD2 matches 7 bases. The CDR3 loop is CASSPARGGTGELFF. DNA of the CDR3: TGTGCCAGCAGTCCCGCCCGCGGGGGCACCGGGGAGCTGTTTTTT.